This note documents a single TCR beta chain sequence. Its specificity is not known. 5'RACE primed from the constant segment yielded TCR alpha and TCR beta cDNA libraries bearing sample barcodes and UMIs. TCRdb used MiXCR to reprocess the 5' RACE reads, holding one entry per CDR3 protein. This sample has 180,000 or so distinct CDR3 sequences, with more than 9% found just once. These data originate in a study of T-cell memory formation after mild COVID-19. Study-level points and caveats: Clones contracting day 15 to 85 were balanced CD4/CD8; later expanders leaned CD4+.

This CDR3 has 16 residues. CDR1 SGHAT and CDR2 FQNNGV come from the germline V gene. Trimming cost V 5 bases and J 0 bases, with 16 bases left between them. The specimen sequenced was PBMCs or a T cell subset sorted from them (not recorded which). The receptor's source is a man between 18 and 35 years old who had mild COVID-19 (a few samples of this study predate the infection). Cell type and time point are not known. The V and J genes are TRBV11-2 and TRBJ1-1; D remains unclear. The CDR3 region is CASSPLRSTLNTEAFF. For the CDR3, the DNA is TGTGCCAGCAGCCCCTTGAGATCCACACTGAACACTGAAGCTTTCTTT.